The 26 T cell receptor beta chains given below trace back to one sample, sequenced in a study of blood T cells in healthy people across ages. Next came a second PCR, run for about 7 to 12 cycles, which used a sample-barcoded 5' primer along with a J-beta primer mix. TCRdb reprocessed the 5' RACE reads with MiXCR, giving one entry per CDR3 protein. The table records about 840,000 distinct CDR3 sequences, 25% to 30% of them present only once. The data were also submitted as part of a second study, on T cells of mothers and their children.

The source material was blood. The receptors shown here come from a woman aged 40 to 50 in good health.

DNA for the CDR3: TGCAGCGGGGGCCGACCCCCTGAAGCTTTCTTT. Amino acid sequence: CSGGRPPEAFF. J is TRBJ1-1 and V is TRBV29-1; possible D gene TRBD1, 5 bases. Deletions cut 7 bases from V and 6 bases from J, with 12 bases between. Germline V lookup: CDR1 SQVTM, CDR2 ANQGSEA. The CDR3 sequence is 11 residues long.

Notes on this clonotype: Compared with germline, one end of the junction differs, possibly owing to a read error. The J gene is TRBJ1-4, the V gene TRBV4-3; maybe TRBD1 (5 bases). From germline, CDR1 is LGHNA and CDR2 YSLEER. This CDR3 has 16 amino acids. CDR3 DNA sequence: TGCGCCAGCAGCCAAATGTTAGGGGCAACTAGTGAAAAACTGTTTTTT. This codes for CASSQMLGATSEKLFF.

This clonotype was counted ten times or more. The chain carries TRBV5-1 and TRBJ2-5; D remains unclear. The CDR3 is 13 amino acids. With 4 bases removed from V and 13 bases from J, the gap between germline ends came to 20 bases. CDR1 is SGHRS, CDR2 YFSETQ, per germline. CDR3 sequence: CASSLKPQDAPYF. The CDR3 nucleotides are TGCGCCAGCAGCCTGAAACCTCAGGACGCCCCGTACTTC. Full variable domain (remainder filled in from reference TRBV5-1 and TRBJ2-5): KAGVTQTPRYLIKTRGQQVTLSCSPISGHRSVSWYQQTPGQGLQFLFEYFSETQRNKGNFPGRFSGRQFSNSRSEMNVSTLELGDSALYLCASSLKPQDAPYFGPGTRLLVL.

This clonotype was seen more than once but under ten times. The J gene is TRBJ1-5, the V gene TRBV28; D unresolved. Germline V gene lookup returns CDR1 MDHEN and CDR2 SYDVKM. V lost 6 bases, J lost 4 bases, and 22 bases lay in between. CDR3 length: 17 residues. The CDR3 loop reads CASSLGATATMNQPQHF. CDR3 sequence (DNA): TGTGCCAGCAGCTTGGGAGCGACCGCGACTATGAATCAGCCCCAGCATTTT.

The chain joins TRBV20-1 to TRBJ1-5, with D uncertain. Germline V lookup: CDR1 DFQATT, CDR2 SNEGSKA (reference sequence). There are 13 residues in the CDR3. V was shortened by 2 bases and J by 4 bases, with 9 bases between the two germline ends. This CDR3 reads CSARQLQNQPQHF. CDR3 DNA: TGCAGTGCTAGACAGTTACAAAATCAGCCCCAGCATTTT.

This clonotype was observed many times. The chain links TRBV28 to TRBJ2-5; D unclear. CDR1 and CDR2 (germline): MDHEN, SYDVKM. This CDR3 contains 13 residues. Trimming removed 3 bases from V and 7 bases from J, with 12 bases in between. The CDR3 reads CASSFTTLATQYF. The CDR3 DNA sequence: TGTGCCAGCAGTTTTACGACCCTTGCGACCCAGTACTTC.

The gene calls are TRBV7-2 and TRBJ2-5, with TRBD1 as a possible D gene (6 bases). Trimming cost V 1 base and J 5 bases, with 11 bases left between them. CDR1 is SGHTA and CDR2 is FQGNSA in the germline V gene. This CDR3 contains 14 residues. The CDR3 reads CASSLDPRGETQYF. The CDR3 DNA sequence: TGTGCCAGCAGCTTAGATCCTAGGGGGGAGACCCAGTACTTC.

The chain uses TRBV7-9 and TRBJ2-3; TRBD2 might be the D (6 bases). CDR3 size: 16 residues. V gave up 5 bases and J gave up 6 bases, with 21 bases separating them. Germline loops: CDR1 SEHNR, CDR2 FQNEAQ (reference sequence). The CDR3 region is CASSNTWRTTTDTQYF. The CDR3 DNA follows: TGTGCCAGCAGCAATACTTGGAGGACTACCACGGATACGCAGTATTTT. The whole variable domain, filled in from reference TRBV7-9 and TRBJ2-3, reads DTGVSQNPRHKITKRGQNVTFRCDPISEHNRLYWYRQTLGQGPEFLTYFQNEAQLEKSRLLSDRFSAERPKGSFSTLEIQRTEQGDSAMYLCASSNTWRTTTDTQYFGPGTRLTVL.

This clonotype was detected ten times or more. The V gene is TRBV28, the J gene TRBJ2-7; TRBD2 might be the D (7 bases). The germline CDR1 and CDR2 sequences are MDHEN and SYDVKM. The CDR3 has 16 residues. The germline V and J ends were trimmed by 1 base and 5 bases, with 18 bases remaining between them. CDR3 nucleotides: TGTGCCAGCAGTTTATACGGGGGCGCGGGGGCCAACGAGCAGTACTTC. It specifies CASSLYGGAGANEQYF.

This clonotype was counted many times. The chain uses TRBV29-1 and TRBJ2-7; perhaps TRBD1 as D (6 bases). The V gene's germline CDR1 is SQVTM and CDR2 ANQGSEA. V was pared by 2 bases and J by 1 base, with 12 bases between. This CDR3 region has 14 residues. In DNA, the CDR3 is TGCAGCGTTGAAAAGGGACACCCATCCTACGAGCAGTACTTC. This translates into CSVEKGHPSYEQYF.

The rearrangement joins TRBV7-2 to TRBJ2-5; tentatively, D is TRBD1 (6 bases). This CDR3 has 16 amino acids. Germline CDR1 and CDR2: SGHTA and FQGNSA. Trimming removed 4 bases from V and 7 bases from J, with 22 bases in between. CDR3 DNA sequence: TGTGCCAGCAGCTCTGGACAGCTCGTGTTCGGAGCGACCCAGTACTTC. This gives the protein CASSSGQLVFGATQYF.

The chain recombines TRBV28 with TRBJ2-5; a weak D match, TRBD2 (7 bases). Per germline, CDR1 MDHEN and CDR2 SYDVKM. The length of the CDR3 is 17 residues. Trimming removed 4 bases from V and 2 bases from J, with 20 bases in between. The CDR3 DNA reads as TGTGCCAGCAGTTCAAATCGGGTGGGGGGGCCACAAGAGACCCAGTACTTC. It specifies CASSSNRVGGPQETQYF.

In nucleotides, the CDR3 is TGTGCCAGCAGTCCCCTTCGGGTCCCCAAGGCTCGGACTGAAGCTTTCTTT. Translated, it gives CASSPLRVPKARTEAFF. This sequence joins TRBV28 and TRBJ1-1; no definite D call. Germline lookup yields CDR1 MDHEN and CDR2 SYDVKM. The V end was cut by 5 bases, the J end by 5 bases, with 24 bases between. The CDR3 runs 17 residues. Complete variable domain (other parts from reference TRBV28 and TRBJ1-1): DVKVTQSSRYLVKRTGEKVFLECVQDMDHENMFWYRQDPGLGLRLIYFSYDVKMKEKGDIPEGYSVSREKKERFSLILESASTNQTSMYLCASSPLRVPKARTEAFFGQGTRLTVV.

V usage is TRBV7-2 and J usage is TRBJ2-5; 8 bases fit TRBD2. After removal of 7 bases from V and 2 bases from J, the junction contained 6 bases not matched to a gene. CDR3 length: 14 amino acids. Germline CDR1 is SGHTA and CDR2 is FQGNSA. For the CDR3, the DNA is TGTGCCAGCACCCCAGCGGGGGTGCAAGAGACCCAGTACTTC. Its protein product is CASTPAGVQETQYF.

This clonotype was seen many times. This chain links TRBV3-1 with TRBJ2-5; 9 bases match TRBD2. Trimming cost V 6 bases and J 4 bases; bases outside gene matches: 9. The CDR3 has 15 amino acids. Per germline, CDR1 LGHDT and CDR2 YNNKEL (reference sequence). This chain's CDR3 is CASRHYSGGGETQYF. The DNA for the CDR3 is TGTGCCAGCAGACACTATAGCGGGGGAGGAGAGACCCAGTACTTC.

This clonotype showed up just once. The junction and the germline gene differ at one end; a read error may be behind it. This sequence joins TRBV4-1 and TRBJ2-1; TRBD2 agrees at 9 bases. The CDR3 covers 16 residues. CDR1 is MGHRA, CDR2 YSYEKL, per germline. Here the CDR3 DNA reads TGCGCCAGCAGCCAAGGCCAGCGGGGGGCCGACAATGAGCAGGTCTTC. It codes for CASSQGQRGADNEQVF.

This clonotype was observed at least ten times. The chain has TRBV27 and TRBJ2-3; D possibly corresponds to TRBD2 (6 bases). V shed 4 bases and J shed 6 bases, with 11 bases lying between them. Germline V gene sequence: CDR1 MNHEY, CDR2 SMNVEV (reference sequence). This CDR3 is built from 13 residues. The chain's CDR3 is CASSSRDSDTQYF. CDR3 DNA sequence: TGTGCCAGCAGTTCCCGGGACTCCGATACGCAGTATTTT.

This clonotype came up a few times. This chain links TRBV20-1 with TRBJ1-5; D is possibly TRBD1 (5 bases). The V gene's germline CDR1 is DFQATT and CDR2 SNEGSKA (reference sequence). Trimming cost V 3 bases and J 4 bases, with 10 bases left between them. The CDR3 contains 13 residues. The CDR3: CSARGTYNQPQHF. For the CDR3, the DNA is TGCAGTGCTAGGGGGACCTATAATCAGCCCCAGCATTTT.

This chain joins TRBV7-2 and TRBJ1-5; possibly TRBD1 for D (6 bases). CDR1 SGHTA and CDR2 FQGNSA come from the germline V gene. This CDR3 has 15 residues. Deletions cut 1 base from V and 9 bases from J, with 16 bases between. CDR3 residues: CASSLELRGARPQHF. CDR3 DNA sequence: TGTGCCAGCAGCTTAGAGTTAAGGGGGGCTAGGCCCCAGCATTTT.

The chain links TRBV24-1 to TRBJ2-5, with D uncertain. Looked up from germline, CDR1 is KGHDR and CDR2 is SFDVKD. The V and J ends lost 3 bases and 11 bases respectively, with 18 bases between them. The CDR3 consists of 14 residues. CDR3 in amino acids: CATSDAISIHEQYF. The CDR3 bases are TGTGCCACCAGTGATGCGATTAGTATCCATGAGCAGTACTTC.

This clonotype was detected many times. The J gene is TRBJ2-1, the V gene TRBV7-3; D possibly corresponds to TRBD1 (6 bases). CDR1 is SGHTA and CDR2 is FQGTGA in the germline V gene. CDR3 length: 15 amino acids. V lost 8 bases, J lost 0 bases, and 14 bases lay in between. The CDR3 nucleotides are TGTGCCAGCTCTGGGGGCCACCGCTCCTACAATGAGCAGTTCTTC. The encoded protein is CASSGGHRSYNEQFF.

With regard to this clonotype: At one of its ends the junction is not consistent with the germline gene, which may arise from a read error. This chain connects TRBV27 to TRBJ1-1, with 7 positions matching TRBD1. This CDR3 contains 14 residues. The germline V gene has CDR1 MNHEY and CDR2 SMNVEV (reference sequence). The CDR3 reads CASSSPTGNAEAFF. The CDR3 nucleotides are TGTGCCAGCAGTTCTCCGACAGGGAACGCTGAAGCTTTCTTT.

The CDR3 region has the DNA TGTGCCAGCAGCTTAGCGGGGTTTCAGTCGGAGCTGTTTTTT. Its protein product is CASSLAGFQSELFF. The V gene is TRBV7-2, the J gene TRBJ2-2; no clear D. Germline V gives CDR1 SGHTA, CDR2 FQGNSA. V lost 0 bases, J lost 10 bases, and 12 bases lay in between. This CDR3 is built from 14 residues. Together with reference TRBV7-2 and TRBJ2-2, the CDR3 gives the full variable domain: GAGVSQSPSNKVTEKGKDVELRCDPISGHTALYWYRQSLGQGLEFLIYFQGNSAPDKSGLPSDRFSAERTGGSVSTLTIQRTQQEDSAVYLCASSLAGFQSELFFGEGSRLTVL.

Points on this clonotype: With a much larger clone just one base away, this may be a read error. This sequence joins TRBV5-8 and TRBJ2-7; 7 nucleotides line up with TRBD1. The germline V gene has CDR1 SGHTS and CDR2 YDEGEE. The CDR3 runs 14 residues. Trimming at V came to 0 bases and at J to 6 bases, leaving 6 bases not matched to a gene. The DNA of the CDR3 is TGTGCCAGCAGCTTGGGACAGGGATGGGGCGAGCAGTACTTC. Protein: CASSLGQGWGEQYF.

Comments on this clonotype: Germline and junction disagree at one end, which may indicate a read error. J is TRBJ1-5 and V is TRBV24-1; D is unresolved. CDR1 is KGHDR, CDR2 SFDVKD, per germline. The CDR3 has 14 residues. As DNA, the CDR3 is TGTGCCACCGGTGATTTGCCCCGTAATCAGCCCCAGCATTTT. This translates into CATGDLPRNQPQHF.

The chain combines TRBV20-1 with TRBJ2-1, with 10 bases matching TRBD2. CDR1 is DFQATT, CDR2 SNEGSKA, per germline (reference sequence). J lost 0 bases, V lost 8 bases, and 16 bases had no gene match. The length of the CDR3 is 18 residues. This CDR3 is CSYDYSGGPLSSYNEQFF. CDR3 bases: TGCAGTTACGACTATAGCGGGGGGCCCCTGAGCTCCTACAATGAGCAGTTCTTC.